Listed here are 13 T cell receptor beta chains from one sample, sequenced in a study of shared clonotypes between healthy human individuals. The protocol was immunoSEQ multiplex PCR, while the TCRdb copy is restricted to in-frame clones and leaves out a portion. The sample contains over 2 million clones, approximately 95% of which appear only once. Positively selected for CCR7, the CD45RO-negative cells used as naive CD8 cells excluded terminally differentiated effector memory CD45RA+ cells. The specimen was naive CD8+ T cells sorted from blood. The receptor set was obtained from a young man in good health.

J is TRBJ2-1 and V is TRBV11-2, with D uncertain. V was shortened by 3 bases and J by 5 bases, with 8 bases between the two germline ends. Germline lookup yields CDR1 SGHAT and CDR2 FQNNGV. The CDR3 loop spans 13 amino acids. The DNA for the CDR3 is TGTGCCAGCAGCTTCGTTCGGGACAATGAGCAGTTCTTC. Encoded protein: CASSFVRDNEQFF.

Regarding this clone: Other DNA sequences in the sample encode the same CDR3. The chain recombines TRBV7-9 with TRBJ2-7; 7 bases map to TRBD1. The germline V gene encodes CDR1 SEHNR and CDR2 FQNEAQ (reference sequence). V trimming: 1 base; J trimming: 2 bases; junction bases outside the gene matches: 2. The CDR3 is made up of 14 amino acids. For the CDR3, the DNA is TGTGCCAGCAGCTTAGAAGGGGGCGCCTACGAGCAGTACTTC. Protein: CASSLEGGAYEQYF.

The J gene is TRBJ2-1, the V gene TRBV6-5; 10 nucleotides line up with TRBD2. Looked up from germline, CDR1 is MNHEY and CDR2 is SVGAGI. The CDR3 covers 15 residues. Trimming removed 10 bases from V and 4 bases from J; junction bases left unmatched: 10. The CDR3 DNA reads TGTGCCACCAGACCCGGGACTAGCGTATACAATGAGCAGTTCTTC. Its translation: CATRPGTSVYNEQFF.

This sequence joins TRBV6-5 and TRBJ2-7, with D tentatively TRBD1 (6 bases). V was cut by 0 bases and J by 6 bases, with 15 bases left in between. The V gene's germline CDR1 is MNHEY and CDR2 SVGAGI. This CDR3 has 15 residues. The CDR3 spells CASSYSRGSPIEQYF. The CDR3 bases are TGTGCCAGCAGTTACTCGAGGGGGAGTCCCATCGAGCAGTACTTC.

V and J are TRBV6-5 and TRBJ2-1; no clear D gene. The CDR3 spans 12 residues. The V end lost 2 bases, the J end lost 9 bases, and 8 bases lay between the germline ends. Germline loops: CDR1 MNHEY, CDR2 SVGAGI. For the CDR3, the DNA is TGTGCCAGCAGTTACACTCCCACTGAGCAGTTCTTC. This gives the protein CASSYTPTEQFF.

The chain employs TRBV13 and TRBJ2-1; 8 nucleotides line up with TRBD2. From germline, CDR1 is PRHDT and CDR2 FYEKMQ (reference sequence). The CDR3 is 15 amino acids. The V segment lost 5 bases and the J segment 6 bases; nucleotides outside the gene matches: 9. The CDR3 DNA reads as TGTGCCAGCAGCCAAGAGACTAGCGAGGCCAATGAGCAGTTCTTC. Its protein product is CASSQETSEANEQFF. Complete variable domain (other parts from reference TRBV13 and TRBJ2-1): AAGVIQSPRHLIKEKRETATLKCYPIPRHDTVYWYQQGPGQDPQFLISFYEKMQSDKGSIPDRFSAQQFSDYHSELNMSSLELGDSALYFCASSQETSEANEQFFGPGTRLTVL.

Comments on this clone: The identical CDR3 is also encoded by other nucleotide sequences in the sample. The gene calls are TRBV9 and TRBJ1-1; D gene unclear. Deletions cut 0 bases from V and 4 bases from J, with 10 bases between. CDR1 SGDLS and CDR2 YYNGEE come from the germline V gene. This CDR3 region has 14 residues. The CDR3 here is CASSVAVEGTEAFF. The CDR3 DNA follows: TGTGCCAGCAGCGTAGCTGTCGAAGGCACTGAAGCTTTCTTT.

The gene calls are TRBV1 and TRBJ1-1. TRBV1 is deemed a pseudogene. The CDR3 is 14 residues long. CDR3 sequence: CTSSQVRIGTEAFF. The CDR3 DNA sequence: TGCACCAGCAGCCAAGTTAGGATAGGCACTGAAGCTTTCTTT.

The chain carries TRBV11-2 and TRBJ2-7, with TRBD2 identical over 8 bases. Looked up from germline, CDR1 is SGHAT and CDR2 is FQNNGV. V dropped 5 bases and J dropped 0; count of bases not matched to a gene: 6. The CDR3 covers 15 residues. CDR3 DNA: TGTGCCAGCAGCCCCCCGGGAGGGAGCTCCTACGAGCAGTACTTC. Translating gives CASSPPGGSSYEQYF.

V usage is TRBV4-1 and J usage is TRBJ1-2, with D uncertain. With 0 bases removed from V and 8 bases from J, the gap between germline ends came to 16 bases. Per the germline V gene, CDR1 is MGHRA and CDR2 is YSYEKL. The CDR3 is made up of 15 amino acids. In DNA form, the CDR3 reads TGCGCCAGCAGCCAAGAACAGAAGGAAACGCTCGGCTACACCTTC. Its protein is CASSQEQKETLGYTF.

About this clone: Distinct nucleotide sequences in the sample also encode this CDR3. V gene TRBV6-5 combines with J gene TRBJ2-2; weak D call: TRBD2 (5 bases). V was shortened by 6 bases and J by 4 bases, with 9 bases between the two germline ends. The CDR3 loop spans 13 amino acids. The germline gives CDR1 MNHEY, CDR2 SVGAGI. The CDR3 coding sequence is TGTGCCAGCAGCTTAAGCGGCACCGGGGAGCTGTTTTTT. Encoded protein: CASSLSGTGELFF.

CDR3 in DNA: TGCGCCAGCAGTGAGCCGCTAGCGGGAGTGGGCGAAGAGACCCAGTACTTC. This codes for CASSEPLAGVGEETQYF. The genes are TRBV10-2 and TRBJ2-5; 10 positions agree with TRBD2. The CDR3 length is 17 residues. V shed 2 bases and J 3 bases; nucleotides not matched to a gene: 9. Germline V lookup: CDR1 WSHSY, CDR2 SAAADI.

The chain has TRBV13 and TRBJ2-7, with 14 bases that match TRBD2. The trim removed 5 bases at V and 0 bases at J, leaving 6 bases unmatched. This CDR3 has 17 residues. The germline gives CDR1 PRHDT, CDR2 FYEKMQ (reference sequence). CDR3 in amino acids: CASSPRLAGGTSYEQYF. The CDR3 coding sequence is TGTGCCAGCAGCCCCCGACTAGCGGGAGGGACCTCCTACGAGCAGTACTTC.